This T cell receptor (beta chain) was sequenced in a study of cytomegalovirus exposure and HLA in healthy donors. V was pared by 3 bases and J by 7 bases, with 5 bases of the junction left unmatched. This CDR3 has 13 residues. The germline CDR1 and CDR2 sequences are MNHEY and SMNVEV (reference sequence). Generated by immunoSEQ multiplex PCR, the TCRdb table keeps only in-frame clones and is missing some. Of under 250,000 clones in the sample, 75% to 95% were seen once. The sequencing input was PBMCs. The chain couples TRBV27 to TRBJ1-1; 7 bases match TRBD1. This receptor was taken from a woman aged 18 to 35 in good health and CMV-seronegative. CDR3 sequence reads: CASSFEGAFEAFF. The CDR3, as DNA: TGTGCCAGCAGTTTTGAGGGGGCCTTTGAAGCTTTCTTT.